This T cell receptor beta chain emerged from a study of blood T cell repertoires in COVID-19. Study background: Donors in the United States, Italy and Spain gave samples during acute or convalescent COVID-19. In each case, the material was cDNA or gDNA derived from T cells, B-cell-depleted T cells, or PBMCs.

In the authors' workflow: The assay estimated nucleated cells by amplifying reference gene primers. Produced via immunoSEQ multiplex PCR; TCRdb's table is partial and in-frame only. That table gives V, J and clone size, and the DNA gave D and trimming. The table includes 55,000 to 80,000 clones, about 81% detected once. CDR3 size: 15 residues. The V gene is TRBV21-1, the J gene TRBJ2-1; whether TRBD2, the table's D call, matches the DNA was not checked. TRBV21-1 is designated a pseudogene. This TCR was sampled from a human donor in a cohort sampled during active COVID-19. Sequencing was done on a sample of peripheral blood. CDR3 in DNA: TGTGCCAGCAGCGGGACTAGCGGGAGCGACAATGAGCAGTTCTTC. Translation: CASSGTSGSDNEQFF.